The 8 T cell receptor beta chains reported below all come from one sample, sequenced in a study of blood T cell repertoires in COVID-19. Sequenced by immunoSEQ multiplex PCR; TCRdb stores in-frame clones only, minus some. The sample lists 250,000 to 300,000 clones, roughly nine tenths occurring once. Specimen: PBMCs or T cells enriched from blood (not recorded which). The receptors come from a human donor in a cohort exposed to, infected with or recovered from COVID-19 (not recorded which). The donor label of this sample is uncertain.

The V gene is TRBV5-1, the J gene TRBJ1-4; TRBD1 agrees at 7 bases. The CDR3 runs 14 residues. Per germline, CDR1 SGHRS and CDR2 YFSETQ. V lost 4 bases to trimming and J lost 7 bases; unmatched junction nucleotides: 7. CDR3 DNA sequence: TGCGCCAGCAGCATGGGGACAGTTCGTGAAAAACTGTTTTTT. Encoded protein: CASSMGTVREKLFF.

Turning to this clone: Other DNA sequences in the sample encode the same CDR3. The chain couples TRBV5-1 to TRBJ1-2; 12 nucleotides line up with TRBD1. The CDR3 covers 14 residues. Trimming cost V 0 bases and J 8 bases; bases outside gene matches: 2. Per germline, CDR1 SGHRS and CDR2 YFSETQ. The chain's CDR3 is CASSLAGTGGGYTF. In DNA form, the CDR3 reads TGCGCCAGCAGCTTGGCCGGGACAGGGGGCGGCTACACCTTC.

In its sample, this clone was seen a few times. This chain links TRBV15 with TRBJ1-2, with D unresolved. CDR1 is LNHNV and CDR2 is YYDKDF in the germline V gene (reference sequence). The CDR3 loop spans 13 amino acids. Trimming took 0 bases from V and 6 from J, leaving 8 bases between them. Here the CDR3 DNA reads TGTGCCACCAGCAGAGAACAACCGAATGGCTACACCTTC. It codes for CATSREQPNGYTF.

CDR3: CASSHTDSNQPQHF. The CDR3 DNA sequence: TGTGCCAGCAGTCACACAGACAGCAATCAGCCCCAGCATTTT. V and J are TRBV6-5 and TRBJ1-5; unclear D gene. The CDR3 spans 14 residues. V was shortened by 5 bases and J by 1 base, with 9 bases between the two germline ends. From germline, CDR1 is MNHEY and CDR2 SVGAGI.

The chain joins TRBV9 to TRBJ2-5; perhaps TRBD1 as D (6 bases). Germline lookup yields CDR1 SGDLS and CDR2 YYNGEE. The CDR3 length is 17 residues. V dropped 4 bases and J dropped 5 bases, with 24 bases sitting between them. This CDR3 reads CASSTDLQGIDSETQYF. The CDR3 coding sequence is TGTGCCAGCAGCACGGACTTACAGGGAATTGACAGTGAGACCCAGTACTTC.

The rearrangement uses TRBV30 and TRBJ1-3; D remains unclear. The CDR3 sequence is 13 residues long. V was shortened by 5 bases and J by 0 bases, with 8 bases between the two germline ends. Germline V gene data show CDR1 as GTSNPN and CDR2 as SVGIG (reference sequence). The CDR3 DNA sequence: TGTGCCTGGCAACAGCTCTCTGGAAACACCATATATTTT. Translated, it gives CAWQQLSGNTIYF.

V and J are TRBV14 and TRBJ1-5, with D maybe TRBD1 (6 bases). CDR1 SGHDN and CDR2 FVKESK come from the germline V gene. V was trimmed by 0 bases and J by 2 bases, leaving 8 bases between them. The CDR3 sequence is 15 residues long. Here the CDR3 DNA reads TGTGCCAGCAGCCAAGAGGGGGCAGGCAATCAGCCCCAGCATTTT. Protein: CASSQEGAGNQPQHF.

Here the CDR3 reads CASSLGFVQDKYF. The CDR3 DNA sequence: TGCGCCAGCAGCTTGGGCTTCGTCCAGGATAAGTACTTC. This sequence joins TRBV5-1 and TRBJ2-7; the D is unclear. The CDR3 runs to 13 residues. Germline-derived CDR1 and CDR2 are SGHRS and YFSETQ. V was pared by 0 bases and J by 11 bases, with 15 bases between.